This TCR beta chain was identified during a study of cytomegalovirus exposure and HLA in healthy donors. Those who donated were healthy bone marrow donors. The study ran its PCR with 60 Vbeta and 13 Jbeta primers. Assay: immunoSEQ multiplex PCR; the TCRdb copy retains only in-frame clones and omits some. The data hold just under 95,000 clones, with 84% observed a single time. This CDR3 is 15 amino acids long. The ends were cut back, 5 bases at V and 6 bases at J, with 19 bases in the middle. Looked up from germline, CDR1 is SGHVS and CDR2 is FQNEAQ. The chain carries TRBV7-8 and TRBJ2-5; no definite D call. This clonotype was obtained from a young woman in good health and CMV-seropositive. Sequencing input: PBMCs. As DNA, the CDR3 is TGTGCCAGCAGCCTCCTGAACCCGCCGGAGAAGACCCAGTACTTC. It encodes CASSLLNPPEKTQYF.